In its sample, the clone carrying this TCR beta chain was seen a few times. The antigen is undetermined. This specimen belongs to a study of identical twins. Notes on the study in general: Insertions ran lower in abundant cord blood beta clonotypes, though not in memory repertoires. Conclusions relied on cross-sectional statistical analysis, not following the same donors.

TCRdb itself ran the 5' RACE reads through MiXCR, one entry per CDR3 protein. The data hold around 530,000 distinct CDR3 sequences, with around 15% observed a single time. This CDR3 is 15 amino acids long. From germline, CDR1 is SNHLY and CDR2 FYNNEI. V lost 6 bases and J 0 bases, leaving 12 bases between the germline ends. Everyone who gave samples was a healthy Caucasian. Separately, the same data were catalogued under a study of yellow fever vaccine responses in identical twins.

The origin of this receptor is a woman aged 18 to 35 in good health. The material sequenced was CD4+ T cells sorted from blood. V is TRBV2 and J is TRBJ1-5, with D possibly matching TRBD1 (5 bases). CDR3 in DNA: TGTGCCAGCAGAGGGGTTGGGACTAGCAATCAGCCCCAGCATTTT. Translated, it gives CASRGVGTSNQPQHF. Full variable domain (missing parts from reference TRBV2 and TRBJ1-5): EPEVTQTPSHQVTQMGQEVILRCVPISNHLYFYWYRQILGQKVEFLVSFYNNEISEKSEIFDDQFSVERPDGSNFTLKIRSTKLEDSAMYFCASRGVGTSNQPQHFGDGTRLSIL.